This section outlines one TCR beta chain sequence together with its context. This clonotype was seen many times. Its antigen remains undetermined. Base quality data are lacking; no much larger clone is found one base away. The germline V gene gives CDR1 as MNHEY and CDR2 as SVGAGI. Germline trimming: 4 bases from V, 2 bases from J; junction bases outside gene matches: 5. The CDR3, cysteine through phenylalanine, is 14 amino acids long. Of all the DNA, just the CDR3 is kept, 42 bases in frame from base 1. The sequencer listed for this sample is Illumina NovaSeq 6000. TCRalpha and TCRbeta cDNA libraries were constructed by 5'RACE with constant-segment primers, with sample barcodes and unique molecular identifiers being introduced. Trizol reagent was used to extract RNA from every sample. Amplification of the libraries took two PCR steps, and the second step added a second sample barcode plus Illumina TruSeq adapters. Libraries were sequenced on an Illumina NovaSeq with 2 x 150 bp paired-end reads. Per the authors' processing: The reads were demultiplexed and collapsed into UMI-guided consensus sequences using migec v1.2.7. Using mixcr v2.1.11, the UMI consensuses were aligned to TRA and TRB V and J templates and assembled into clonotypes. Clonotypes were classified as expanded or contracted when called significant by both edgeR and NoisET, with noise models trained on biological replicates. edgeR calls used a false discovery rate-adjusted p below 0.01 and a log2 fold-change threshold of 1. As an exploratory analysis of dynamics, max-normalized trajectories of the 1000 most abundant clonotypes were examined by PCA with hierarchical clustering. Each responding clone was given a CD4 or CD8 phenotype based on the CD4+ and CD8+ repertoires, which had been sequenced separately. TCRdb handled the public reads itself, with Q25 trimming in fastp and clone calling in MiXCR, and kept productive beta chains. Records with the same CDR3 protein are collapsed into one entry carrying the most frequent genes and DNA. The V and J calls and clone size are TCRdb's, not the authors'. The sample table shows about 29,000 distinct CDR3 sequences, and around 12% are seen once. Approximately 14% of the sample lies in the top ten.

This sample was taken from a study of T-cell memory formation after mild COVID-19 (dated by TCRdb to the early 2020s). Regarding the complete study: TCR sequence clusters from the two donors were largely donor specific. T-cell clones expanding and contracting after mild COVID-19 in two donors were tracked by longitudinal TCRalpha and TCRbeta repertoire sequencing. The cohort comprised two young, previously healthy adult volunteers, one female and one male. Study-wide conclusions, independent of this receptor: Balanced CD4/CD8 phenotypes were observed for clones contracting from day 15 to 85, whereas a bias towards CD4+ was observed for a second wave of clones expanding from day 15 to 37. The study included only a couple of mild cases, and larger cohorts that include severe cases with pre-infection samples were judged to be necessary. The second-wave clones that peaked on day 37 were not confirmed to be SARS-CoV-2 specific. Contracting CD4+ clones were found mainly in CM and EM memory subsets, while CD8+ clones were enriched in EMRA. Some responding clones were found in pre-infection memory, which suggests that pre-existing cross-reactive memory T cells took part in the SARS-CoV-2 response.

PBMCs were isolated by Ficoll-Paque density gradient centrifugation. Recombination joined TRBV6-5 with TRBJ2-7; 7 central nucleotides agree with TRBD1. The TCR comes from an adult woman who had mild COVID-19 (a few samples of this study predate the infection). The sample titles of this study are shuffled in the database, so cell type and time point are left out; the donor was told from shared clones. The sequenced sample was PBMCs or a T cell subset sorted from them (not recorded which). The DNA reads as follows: TGTGCCAGCAGTTCGGTCAGGGGGACCTACGAGCAGTACTTC. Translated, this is CASSSVRGTYEQYF.